The 14 T cell receptor beta chains reported below all come from one sample, sequenced in a study of neurological immune-mediated disorders. TCRdb ran MiXCR on the 5' RACE reads and lists one entry per CDR3 protein. The sample has tens of thousands of distinct CDR3 sequences; around 3.6% are singletons. The material sequenced was PBMCs. The receptors were gathered from a man aged 25 to 40 with multiple sclerosis.

This chain uses TRBV20-1 with TRBJ2-5, with 8 positions matching TRBD2. The V gene end was trimmed by 6 bases and the J gene end by 2 bases; junction bases not matched to a gene: 14. The CDR3 length is 16 residues. Germline V gene data show CDR1 as DFQATT and CDR2 as SNEGSKA (reference sequence). CDR3 amino acids: CSAPARGGGPQETQYF. The DNA for the CDR3 is TGCAGTGCGCCGGCCCGGGGCGGGGGGCCTCAAGAGACCCAGTACTTC.

This clonotype has a count of ten or more. This sequence joins TRBV5-1 and TRBJ1-2; D possibly corresponds to TRBD1 (6 bases). With 0 bases removed from V and 6 bases from J, the gap between germline ends came to 15 bases. CDR1 SGHRS and CDR2 YFSETQ come from the germline V gene. The CDR3 spans 15 residues. Here the CDR3 reads CASSLAEGVADGYTF. The CDR3 region has the DNA TGCGCCAGCAGCTTGGCCGAGGGGGTGGCTGATGGCTACACCTTC.

In this sample, this clonotype turned up many times. The genes are TRBV5-1 and TRBJ2-1, with D possibly matching TRBD2 (6 bases). The CDR3 sequence is 21 residues long. Trimming pared 2 bases from V and 0 bases from J, leaving 27 bases between. Germline V lookup: CDR1 SGHRS, CDR2 YFSETQ. The CDR3 DNA sequence: TGCGCCAGCAGCTTTTATCGTGGTGCGGGAAAGGGGCCGTCCTCCTACAATGAGCAGTTCTTC. As protein: CASSFYRGAGKGPSSYNEQFF.

This clonotype was seen at least ten times. The chain joins TRBV6-5 to TRBJ2-2; 10 nucleotides match TRBD1. The trim removed 7 bases at V and 6 bases at J, leaving 11 bases unmatched. The CDR3 covers 16 residues. Germline assignment: CDR1 MNHEY and CDR2 SVGAGI. DNA of the CDR3: TGTGCCAGCACCAAGGGACAGGGGAGGTGGTCCGGGGAGCTGTTTTTT. This codes for CASTKGQGRWSGELFF.

This clonotype was observed many times. An end of the junction differs from the germline gene, which may be a read error. The CDR3 nucleotides read TGTGCCAGCAGCCAGGGACAGGGAGAGAGTTTGAACTTC. Its translation is CASSQGQGESLNF. V and J are TRBV12-3 or TRBV12-4 and TRBJ2-7, with 9 bases that match TRBD1. The CDR3 is 13 residues long.

This clonotype was found a few times. The gene calls are TRBV5-5 and TRBJ2-7; 10 positions match TRBD1. With 4 bases clipped from V and 3 bases from J, the junction kept 4 bases outside the gene matches. Germline CDR1 and CDR2: SGHKS and YYEKEE (reference sequence). This CDR3 region has 14 residues. The CDR3 sequence is CASSGGTGVYEQYF. CDR3 DNA sequence: TGTGCCAGCAGCGGTGGGACAGGGGTCTACGAGCAGTACTTC.

This clonotype was recorded many times. V gene TRBV7-3 combines with J gene TRBJ2-3; the D call may be TRBD1 or TRBD2 (5 bases each). With 3 bases removed from V and 7 bases from J, the gap between germline ends came to 17 bases. This CDR3 region has 15 residues. Germline lookup yields CDR1 SGHTA and CDR2 FQGTGA. CDR3 DNA sequence: TGTGCCAGCAGCTTTTTTGCCGGGGCCCTAAATACGCAGTATTTT. As protein: CASSFFAGALNTQYF.

This clonotype showed up many times. The chain joins TRBV29-1 to TRBJ2-1; D gene uncertain. The germline gives CDR1 SQVTM, CDR2 ANQGSEA. This CDR3 spans 12 amino acids. V was clipped by 4 bases and J by 9 bases, with 13 bases between them. The CDR3 region is CSVGLVDFEQFF. The CDR3, as DNA: TGCAGCGTTGGGCTAGTAGATTTTGAGCAGTTCTTC.

This clonotype was seen a few times. The junction differs from germline at one of its ends, possibly a read error. J is TRBJ1-5 and V is TRBV5-6, with D perhaps TRBD1 (5 bases). The CDR3 spans 12 residues. Germline V gives CDR1 SGHDT, CDR2 YYEEEE. The CDR3 here is CASSLLGQPQNF. The CDR3 DNA follows: TGTGCCAGCAGCTTGTTGGGGCAGCCCCAGAATTTT.

Ten or more counts support this clonotype. The gene calls are TRBV6-5 and TRBJ1-6, with a tentative D call TRBD1 (6 bases). The CDR3 runs 17 residues. Germline CDR1 is MNHEY and CDR2 is SVGAGI. Trimming cost V 5 bases and J 6 bases, with 20 bases left between them. The CDR3 DNA is TGTGCCAGCAGTAAATCCCCAGGGGTTAACTTTAATTCACCCCTCCACTTT. Translation gives CASSKSPGVNFNSPLHF.

This clonotype was observed many times. This chain links TRBV5-1 with TRBJ2-2; D remains ambiguous. Germline CDR1 and CDR2: SGHRS and YFSETQ. This CDR3 contains 15 residues. V gave up 0 bases and J gave up 0 bases, with 6 bases separating them. The chain's CDR3 is CASSLGAANTGELFF. CDR3 sequence (DNA): TGCGCCAGCAGCTTGGGGGCGGCGAACACCGGGGAGCTGTTTTTT.

This clonotype came up many times. The chain uses TRBV29-1 and TRBJ2-7; D is ambiguous. The ends were cut back, 0 bases at V and 8 bases at J, with 11 bases in the middle. CDR1 and CDR2 from the germline V gene are SQVTM and ANQGSEA. This CDR3 region has 12 residues. The CDR3 sequence is CSVEDPYGKQYF. The CDR3 nucleotides are TGCAGCGTTGAAGATCCATACGGAAAGCAGTACTTC.

This clonotype was found many times. This chain joins TRBV7-9 and TRBJ1-5, with unresolved D. Trimming stripped 3 bases from V and 4 bases from J, with 4 bases between. CDR3 length: 12 residues. Germline CDR1 is SEHNR and CDR2 is FQNEAQ (reference sequence). This chain's CDR3 is CASSLINQPQHF. CDR3 nucleotide sequence: TGTGCCAGCAGCTTGATTAATCAGCCCCAGCATTTT.

The table lists this clonotype with many counts. This sequence joins TRBV6-1 and TRBJ1-5, with D tentatively TRBD1 (5 bases). CDR1 is MNHNS and CDR2 is SASEGT in the germline V gene. CDR3 length: 14 residues. Trimming stripped 7 bases from V and 3 bases from J, with 13 bases between. The CDR3 DNA reads as TGTGCCAGCACAGTTCAGGGAAACAATCAGCCCCAGCATTTT. Translation: CASTVQGNNQPQHF.